Sequencing of this T cell receptor beta chain was carried out in a study of blood T cell repertoires in COVID-19. Study at large: COVID-19 samples from acute and convalescent phases originated in the United States, Italy and Spain. T cells, B-cell-depleted T cells, or PBMCs supplied cDNA or gDNA.

In the authors' workflow: It was from reference gene primer amplification that nucleated cell counts were estimated. TCRdb's copy holds only in-frame clones and misses some; the assay was immunoSEQ multiplex PCR. The V and J calls and clone size come from that table; D and trimming were worked out from the DNA. The table records some 190,000 clones, approximately 86% of them present only once. Sequenced sample: peripheral blood. The receptor comes from a woman over 75 with active or convalescent COVID-19.

CDR3 region: CAISELEYGYTF. The CDR3 bases are TGTGCCATCAGTGAGTTGGAGTATGGCTACACCTTC. The chain uses TRBV10-3 and TRBJ1-2; D unresolved. The V gene lost 1 base and the J gene lost 5 bases, with 5 bases spanning the gap. The CDR3 runs 12 residues. Germline CDR1 ENHRY, CDR2 SYGVKD.